This T cell receptor (beta chain) was documented in a study of OX40 agonist ivuxolimab in advanced cancers. As for the study in general: The drug used for patients, ivuxolimab, was an agonistic anti-OX40 (CD134) antibody. Recorded diagnoses for dose-escalation patients were hepatocellular carcinoma, melanoma, renal cell or head and neck cancer. Study conclusions and caveats: Both CD4+ and CD8+ T cell populations in blood had undergone clonal expansion by week 6 at 0.1 to 3.0 mg/kg.

Profiling relied on immunoSEQ multiplex PCR, and the TCRdb table lists in-frame clones only, not all of them. This table has about 82,000 clones, over 80% appearing once. The sample holds a few counts of this clone. Its antigen remains unknown. This CDR3 is 15 amino acids long. V gave up 2 bases and J gave up 5 bases; unmatched junction bases: 6. The germline V gene encodes CDR1 SGHVS and CDR2 FQNEAQ. V and J are TRBV7-8 and TRBJ2-5; 9 bases match TRBD2. The source is an adult with an advanced solid tumor such as melanoma, head and neck, liver or kidney cancer. This specimen was CD4+ or CD8+ T cells sorted from blood, taken in a trial of the OX40 agonist ivuxolimab. The CDR3 loop is CASSLPAGGRETQYF. CDR3 sequence (DNA): TGTGCCAGCAGCTTACCAGCGGGGGGCCGGGAGACCCAGTACTTC.